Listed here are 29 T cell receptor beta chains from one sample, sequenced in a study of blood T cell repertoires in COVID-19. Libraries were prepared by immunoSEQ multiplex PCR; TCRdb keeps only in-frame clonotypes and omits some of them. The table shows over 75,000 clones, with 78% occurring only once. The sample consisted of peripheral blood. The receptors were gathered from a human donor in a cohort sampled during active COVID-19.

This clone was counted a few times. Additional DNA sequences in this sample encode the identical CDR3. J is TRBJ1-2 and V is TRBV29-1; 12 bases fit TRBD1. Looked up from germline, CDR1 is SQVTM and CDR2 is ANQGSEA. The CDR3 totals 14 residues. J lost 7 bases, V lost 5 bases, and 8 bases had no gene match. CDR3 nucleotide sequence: TGCAGCGTTTCTCCGGGACAGGGGGCGGGTGGCTACACCTTC. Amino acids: CSVSPGQGAGGYTF.

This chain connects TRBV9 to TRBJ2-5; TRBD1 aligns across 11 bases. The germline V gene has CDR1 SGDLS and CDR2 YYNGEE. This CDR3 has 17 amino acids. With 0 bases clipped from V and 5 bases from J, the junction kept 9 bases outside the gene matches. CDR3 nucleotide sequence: TGTGCCAGCAGCGTAGGAAGTGGACAGGGGGCATGGGAGACCCAGTACTTC. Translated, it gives CASSVGSGQGAWETQYF.

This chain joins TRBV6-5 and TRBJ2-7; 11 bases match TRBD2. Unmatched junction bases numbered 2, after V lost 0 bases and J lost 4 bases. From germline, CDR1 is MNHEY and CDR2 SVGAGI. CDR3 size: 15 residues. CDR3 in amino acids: CASSYSGTSGYEQYF. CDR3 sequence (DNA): TGTGCCAGCAGTTACTCCGGGACTAGCGGATACGAGCAGTACTTC.

The CDR3 coding sequence is TGTGCCAGCAGCTCTGGGACTAGCGGGGCCCTCTACGAGCAGTACTTC. This gives the protein CASSSGTSGALYEQYF. The rearrangement links TRBV11-2 to TRBJ2-7, with 13 bases lining up with TRBD2. Germline CDR1 and CDR2: SGHAT and FQNNGV. With 4 bases clipped from V and 3 bases from J, the junction kept 6 bases outside the gene matches. This CDR3 is built from 16 residues. The full variable domain, in which reference TRBV11-2 and TRBJ2-7 provide the parts outside the CDR3, is EAGVAQSPRYKIIEKRQSVAFWCNPISGHATLYWYQQILGQGPKLLIQFQNNGVVDDSQLPKDRFSAERLKGVDSTLKIQPAKLEDSAVYLCASSSGTSGALYEQYFGPGTRLTVT.

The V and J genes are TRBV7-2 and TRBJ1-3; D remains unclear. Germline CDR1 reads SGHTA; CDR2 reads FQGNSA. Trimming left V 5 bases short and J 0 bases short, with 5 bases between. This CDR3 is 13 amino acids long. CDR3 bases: TGTGCCAGCAGCACACGCTCTGGAAACACCATATATTTT. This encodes CASSTRSGNTIYF.

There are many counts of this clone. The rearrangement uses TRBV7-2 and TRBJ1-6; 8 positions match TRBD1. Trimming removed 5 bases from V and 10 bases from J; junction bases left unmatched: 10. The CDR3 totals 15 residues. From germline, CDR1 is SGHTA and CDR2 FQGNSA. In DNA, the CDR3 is TGTGCCAGCAGCCCGAACCAGGGGGCTTCGTCACCCCTCCACTTT. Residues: CASSPNQGASSPLHF.

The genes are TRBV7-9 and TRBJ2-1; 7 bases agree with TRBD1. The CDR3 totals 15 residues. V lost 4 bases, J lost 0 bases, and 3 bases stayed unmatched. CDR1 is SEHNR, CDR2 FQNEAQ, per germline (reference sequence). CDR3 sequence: CASSWGQSSYNEQFF. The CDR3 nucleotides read TGTGCCAGCAGCTGGGGACAGAGCTCCTACAATGAGCAGTTCTTC. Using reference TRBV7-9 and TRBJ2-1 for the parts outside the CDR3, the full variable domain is DTGVSQNPRHKITKRGQNVTFRCDPISEHNRLYWYRQTLGQGPEFLTYFQNEAQLEKSRLLSDRFSAERPKGSFSTLEIQRTEQGDSAMYLCASSWGQSSYNEQFFGPGTRLTVL.

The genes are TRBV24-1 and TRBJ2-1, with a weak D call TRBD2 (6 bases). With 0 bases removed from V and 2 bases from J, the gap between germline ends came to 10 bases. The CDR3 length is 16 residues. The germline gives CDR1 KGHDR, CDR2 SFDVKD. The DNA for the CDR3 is TGTGCCACCAGTGATTTGGGAGGGGATGCCTACAATGAGCAGTTCTTC. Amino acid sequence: CATSDLGGDAYNEQFF.

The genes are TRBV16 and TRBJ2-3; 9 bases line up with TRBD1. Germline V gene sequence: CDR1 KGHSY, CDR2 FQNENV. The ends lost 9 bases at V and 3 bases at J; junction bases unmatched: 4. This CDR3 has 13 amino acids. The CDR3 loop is CASGTGNTDTQYF. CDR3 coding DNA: TGTGCCAGTGGGACAGGGAATACAGATACGCAGTATTTT.

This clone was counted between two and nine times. Written as DNA, the CDR3 is TGCGCCAGCAGACCAGGACAGGGATGGTACAAGGTCACTGAAGCTTTCTTT. The encoded protein is CASRPGQGWYKVTEAFF. This chain joins TRBV5-1 and TRBJ1-1, with TRBD1 matching over 8 bases. Germline V gene sequence: CDR1 SGHRS, CDR2 YFSETQ. The CDR3 length is 17 residues. J lost 4 bases, V lost 5 bases, and 16 bases had no gene match. Full variable domain (rest looked up from reference TRBV5-1 and TRBJ1-1): KAGVTQTPRYLIKTRGQQVTLSCSPISGHRSVSWYQQTPGQGLQFLFEYFSETQRNKGNFPGRFSGRQFSNSRSEMNVSTLELGDSALYLCASRPGQGWYKVTEAFFGQGTRLTVV.

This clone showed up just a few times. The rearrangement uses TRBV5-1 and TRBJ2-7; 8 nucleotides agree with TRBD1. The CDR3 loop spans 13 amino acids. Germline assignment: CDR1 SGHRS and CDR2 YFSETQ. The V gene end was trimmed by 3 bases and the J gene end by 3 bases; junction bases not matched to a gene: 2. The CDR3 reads CASSSGTGYEQYV. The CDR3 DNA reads TGCGCCAGCAGCTCCGGGACAGGCTACGAGCAGTACGTC.

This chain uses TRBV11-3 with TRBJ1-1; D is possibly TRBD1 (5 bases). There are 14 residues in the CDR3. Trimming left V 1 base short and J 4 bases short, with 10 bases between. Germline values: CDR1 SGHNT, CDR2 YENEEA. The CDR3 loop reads CASSLGRQITEAFF. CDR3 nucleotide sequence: TGTGCCAGCAGCTTAGGTCGACAGATCACTGAAGCTTTCTTT.

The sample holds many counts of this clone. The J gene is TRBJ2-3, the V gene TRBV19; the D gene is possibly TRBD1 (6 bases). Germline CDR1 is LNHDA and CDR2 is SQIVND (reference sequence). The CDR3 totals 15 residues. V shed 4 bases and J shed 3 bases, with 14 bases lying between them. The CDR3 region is CASSTGRGSTDTQYF. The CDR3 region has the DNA TGTGCCAGTAGTACAGGCAGGGGTAGTACAGATACGCAGTATTTT.

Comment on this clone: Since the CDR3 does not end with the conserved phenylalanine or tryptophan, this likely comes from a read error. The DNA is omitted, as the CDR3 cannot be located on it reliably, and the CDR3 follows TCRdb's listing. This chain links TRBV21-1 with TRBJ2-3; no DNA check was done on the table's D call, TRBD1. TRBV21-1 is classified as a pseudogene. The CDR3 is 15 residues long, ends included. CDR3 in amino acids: CASSKAPDRRDRVNV.

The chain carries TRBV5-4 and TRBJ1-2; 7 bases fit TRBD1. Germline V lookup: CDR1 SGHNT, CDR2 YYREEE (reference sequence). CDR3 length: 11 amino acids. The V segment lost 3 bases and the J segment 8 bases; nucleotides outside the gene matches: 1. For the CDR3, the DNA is TGTGCCAGCAGCTCAGGGGGGGGCTACACCTTC. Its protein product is CASSSGGGYTF.

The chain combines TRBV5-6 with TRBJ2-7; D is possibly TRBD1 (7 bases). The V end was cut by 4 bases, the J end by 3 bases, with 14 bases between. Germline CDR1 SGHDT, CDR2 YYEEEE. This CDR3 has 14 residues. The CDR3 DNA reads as TGTGCCAGCAGCCTCATGCGGGACAGCTACGAGCAGTACTTC. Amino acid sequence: CASSLMRDSYEQYF.

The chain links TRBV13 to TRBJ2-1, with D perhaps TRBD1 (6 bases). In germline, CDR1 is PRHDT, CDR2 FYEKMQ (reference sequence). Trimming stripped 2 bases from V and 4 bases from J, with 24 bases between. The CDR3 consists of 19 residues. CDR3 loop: CASSLYHLGAGWQYNEQFF. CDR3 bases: TGTGCCAGCAGCTTATACCATCTGGGGGCCGGGTGGCAATACAATGAGCAGTTCTTC.

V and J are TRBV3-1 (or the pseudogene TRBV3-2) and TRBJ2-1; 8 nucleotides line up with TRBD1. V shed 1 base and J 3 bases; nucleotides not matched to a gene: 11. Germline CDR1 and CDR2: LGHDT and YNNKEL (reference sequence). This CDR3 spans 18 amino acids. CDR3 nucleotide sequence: TGTGCCAGCAGCCAAGGACTATACCGGGACAGGATCTACAATGAGCAGTTCTTC. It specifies CASSQGLYRDRIYNEQFF.

The CDR3 here is CASSLSRGNVEQYV. The CDR3, as DNA: TGTGCCAGCAGCTTGAGCAGGGGGAACGTCGAGCAGTACGTC. The V gene is TRBV5-8, the J gene TRBJ2-7; 7 bases are a match to TRBD1. V shed 1 base and J 6 bases; nucleotides not matched to a gene: 7. The CDR3 runs 14 residues. Per the germline V gene, CDR1 is SGHTS and CDR2 is YDEGEE.

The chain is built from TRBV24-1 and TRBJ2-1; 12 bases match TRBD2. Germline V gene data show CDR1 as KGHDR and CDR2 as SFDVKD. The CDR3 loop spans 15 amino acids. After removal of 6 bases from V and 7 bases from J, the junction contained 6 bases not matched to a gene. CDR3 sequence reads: CATSLAGGPGNEQFF. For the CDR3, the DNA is TGTGCCACCAGTCTAGCGGGGGGGCCCGGGAATGAGCAGTTCTTC.

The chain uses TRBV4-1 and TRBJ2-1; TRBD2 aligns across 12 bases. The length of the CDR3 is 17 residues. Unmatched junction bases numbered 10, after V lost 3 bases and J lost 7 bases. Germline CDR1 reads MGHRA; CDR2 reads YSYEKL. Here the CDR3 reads CASSHYPTSGSGNEQFF. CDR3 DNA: TGCGCCAGCAGCCATTACCCGACTAGCGGGAGTGGGAATGAGCAGTTCTTC.

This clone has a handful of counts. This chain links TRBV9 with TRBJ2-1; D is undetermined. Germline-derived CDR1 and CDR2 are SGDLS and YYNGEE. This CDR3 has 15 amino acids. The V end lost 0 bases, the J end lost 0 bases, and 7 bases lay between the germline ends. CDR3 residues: CASSVGRGSYNEQFF. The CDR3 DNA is TGTGCCAGCAGCGTAGGCAGAGGCTCCTACAATGAGCAGTTCTTC.

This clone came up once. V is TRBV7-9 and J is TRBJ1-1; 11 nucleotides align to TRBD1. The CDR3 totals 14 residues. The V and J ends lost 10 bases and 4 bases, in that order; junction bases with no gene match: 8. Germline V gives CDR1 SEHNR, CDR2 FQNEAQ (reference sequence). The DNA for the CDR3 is TGTGCCATCATAGGGACAGGGGGGGTCACTGAAGCTTTCTTT. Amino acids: CAIIGTGGVTEAFF.

The CDR3 is CASSLISGGVTDTQYF. For the CDR3, the DNA is TGCGCCAGCAGCTTGATCAGCGGGGGGGTCACAGATACGCAGTATTTT. The chain joins TRBV5-1 to TRBJ2-3; TRBD2 agrees at 10 bases. Per germline, CDR1 SGHRS and CDR2 YFSETQ. The CDR3 has 16 amino acids. Trimming cost V 1 base and J 2 bases; bases outside gene matches: 4.

The CDR3, as DNA: TGTGCCAGCAGCTTATACAGGAACACTGAAGCTTTCTTT. Its translation is CASSLYRNTEAFF. V gene TRBV6-5 combines with J gene TRBJ1-1; the D is unclear. CDR3 length equals 13 residues. V lost 6 bases to trimming and J lost 1 base, with 9 bases between them. Germline V gene data show CDR1 as MNHEY and CDR2 as SVGAGI.

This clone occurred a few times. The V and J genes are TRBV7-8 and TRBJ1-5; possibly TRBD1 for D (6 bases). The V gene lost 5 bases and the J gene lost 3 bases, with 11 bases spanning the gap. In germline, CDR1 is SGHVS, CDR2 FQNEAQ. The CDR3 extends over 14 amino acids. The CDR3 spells CASSPDSPNQPQHF. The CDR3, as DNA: TGTGCCAGCAGCCCGGACAGCCCCAATCAGCCCCAGCATTTT.

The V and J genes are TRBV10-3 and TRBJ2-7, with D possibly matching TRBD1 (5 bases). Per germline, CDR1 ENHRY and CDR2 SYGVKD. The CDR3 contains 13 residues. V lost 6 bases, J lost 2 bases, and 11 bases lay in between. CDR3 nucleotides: TGTGCCATCAGGACGGACACGACCTACGAGCAGTACTTC. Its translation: CAIRTDTTYEQYF.

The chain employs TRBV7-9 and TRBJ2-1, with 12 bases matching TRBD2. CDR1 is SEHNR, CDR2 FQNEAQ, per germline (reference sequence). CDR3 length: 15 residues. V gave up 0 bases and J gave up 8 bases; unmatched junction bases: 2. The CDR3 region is CASSLAGLAGDEQFF. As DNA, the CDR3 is TGTGCCAGCAGCTTAGCGGGACTAGCGGGCGATGAGCAGTTCTTC.

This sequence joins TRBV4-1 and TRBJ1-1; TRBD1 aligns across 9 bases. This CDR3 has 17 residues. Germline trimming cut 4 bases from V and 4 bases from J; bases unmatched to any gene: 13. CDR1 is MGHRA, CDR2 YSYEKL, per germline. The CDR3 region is CASSPALITGGVTEAFF. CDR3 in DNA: TGCGCCAGCAGCCCCGCTCTCATAACAGGGGGCGTCACTGAAGCTTTCTTT.